This note documents a single TCR beta chain sequence. The data belong to a study of glioma-infiltrating T cells. TCR alpha and beta CDR3 regions were amplified from RNA using iRepertoire nested multiplex PCR. TCRdb re-called the multiplex PCR reads through MiXCR, storing one row per CDR3 protein. The sample carries 150,000 to 200,000 distinct CDR3 sequences, more than 35% recorded once. This CDR3 is 15 amino acids long. V lost 0 bases and J lost 5; bases outside the gene matches: 4. The germline gives CDR1 KGHSH, CDR2 LQKENI. The source is a human donor with low-grade glioma or glioblastoma, undergoing nonglioma brain surgery, or in good health (not recorded which). The source material was glioma tissue, nonneoplastic brain tissue, or PBMCs (not recorded which). This rearrangement joins TRBV18 to TRBJ2-1; 7 bases align to TRBD1. In nucleotides, the CDR3 is TGTGCCAGCTCACCACCAGGGACAGCTAACAATGAGCAGTTCTTC. It codes for CASSPPGTANNEQFF.